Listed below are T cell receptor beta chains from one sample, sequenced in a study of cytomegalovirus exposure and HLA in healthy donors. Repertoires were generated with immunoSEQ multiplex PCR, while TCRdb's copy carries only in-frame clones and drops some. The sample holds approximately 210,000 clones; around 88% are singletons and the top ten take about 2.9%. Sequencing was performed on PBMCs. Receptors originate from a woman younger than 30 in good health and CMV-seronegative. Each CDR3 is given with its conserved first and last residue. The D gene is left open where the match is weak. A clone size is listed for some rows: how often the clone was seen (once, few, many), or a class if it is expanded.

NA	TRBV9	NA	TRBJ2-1	TGTGCCAGCAGCGTAGCTGGGTGGAGTATTGAGCAGTTCTTC	CASSVAGWSIEQFF
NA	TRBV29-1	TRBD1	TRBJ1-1	TGCAGCGTTGATCATACCGGGACAGGGAACACTGAAGCTTTCTTT	CSVDHTGTGNTEAFF
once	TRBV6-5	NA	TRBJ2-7	TGTGCCAGCAGCCCCGGACTACCCCTGGAGCAGTACTTC	CASSPGLPLEQYF
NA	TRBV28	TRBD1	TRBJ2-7	TGTGCCAGCAGGCCTCAACCGGGACAGGGGGCATACGAGCAGTACTTC	CASRPQPGQGAYEQYF
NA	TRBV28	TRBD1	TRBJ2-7	TGTGCCAGCAGTTTTCCCAGGGGGCTTCAGGACGAGCAGTACTTC	CASSFPRGLQDEQYF
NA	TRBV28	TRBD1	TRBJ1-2	TGTGCCAGCAGTCTGGACGGGACAGGAGATAACTATGGCTACACCTTC	CASSLDGTGDNYGYTF
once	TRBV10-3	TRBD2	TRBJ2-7	TGTGCCATCAGGTCCCGGCGGGAGGAAGAGTACGAGCAGTACTTC	CAIRSRREEEYEQYF
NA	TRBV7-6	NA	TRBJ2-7	TGTGCCAGCAGCCGTCGAGAGGCCTACGAGCAGTACTTC	CASSRREAYEQYF
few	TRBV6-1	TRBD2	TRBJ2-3	TGTGCCAGCAGCCGGACTAGCGGGGGCACAGATACGCAGTATTTT	CASSRTSGGTDTQYF
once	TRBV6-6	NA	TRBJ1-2	TGTGCCAGCAGTTACCAGGTGAACTATGGCTACACCTTC	CASSYQVNYGYTF
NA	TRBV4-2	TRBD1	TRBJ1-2	TGTGCCAGCAGCCCAGAGAAGGACAGGGATAACTATGGCTACACCTTC	CASSPEKDRDNYGYTF
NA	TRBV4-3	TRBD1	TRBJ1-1	TGCGCCAGCAGCCGGAACAGGGGCGATGCTAACACTGAAGCTTTCTTT	CASSRNRGDANTEAFF
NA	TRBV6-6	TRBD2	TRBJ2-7	TGTGCCAGCAACCGACTAGCGGACTCCTACGAGCAGTACTTC	CASNRLADSYEQYF
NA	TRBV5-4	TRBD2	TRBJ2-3	TGTGCCAGCAGCTTGGTGGGTCTAGCGGGCCACACAGATACGCAGTATTTT	CASSLVGLAGHTDTQYF
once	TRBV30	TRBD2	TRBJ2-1	TGTGCCTGGAGAACGGGACTAGCGGTCGTCGGGGATGAGCAGTTCTTC	CAWRTGLAVVGDEQFF
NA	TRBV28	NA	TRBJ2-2	TGTGCCAGCAGTTGGGGTGGGGGGTCCGGGGAGCTGTTTTTT	CASSWGGGSGELFF
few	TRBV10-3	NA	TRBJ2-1	TGTGCCATCAGTGAAGCGGGTAGAAATGAGCAGTTCTTC	CAISEAGRNEQFF
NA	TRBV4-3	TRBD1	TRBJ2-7	TGCGCCAGCAGCTTTGGGACAGGGGGGGCCTACGAGCAGTACTTC	CASSFGTGGAYEQYF
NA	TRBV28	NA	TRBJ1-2	TGTGCCAGCAGTTCTACAGGGTGGGGGACATATGGCTACACCTTC	CASSSTGWGTYGYTF
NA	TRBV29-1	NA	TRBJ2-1	TGCAGCGTTGAAGATCGAACTACCCGATTGGGGCAGTTCTTC	CSVEDRTTRLGQFF
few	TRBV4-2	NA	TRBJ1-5	TGTGCCAGCAGCCAGAGTGCCGTCCGGAATCAGCCCCAGCATTTT	CASSQSAVRNQPQHF
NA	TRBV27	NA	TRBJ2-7	TGTGCCAGCAGCAGTATAGGGTCAACAGGGGGAGGGTCCTACGAGCAGTACTTC	CASSSIGSTGGGSYEQYF
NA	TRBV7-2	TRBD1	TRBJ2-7	TGTGCCAGCAGCCTGGGACAGAGTTCCTACGAGCAGTACTTC	CASSLGQSSYEQYF
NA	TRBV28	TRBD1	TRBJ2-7	TGTGCCAGCAGGCCGGGACAGGGGTGGGTCGAGCAGTACTTC	CASRPGQGWVEQYF
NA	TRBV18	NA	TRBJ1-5	TGTGCCAGCTCACCAAGTAACCAGGCAAGCCAGCCCCAGCATTTT	CASSPSNQASQPQHF
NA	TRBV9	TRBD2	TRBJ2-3	TGTGCCAGCAGCGGAAGTGGAGCGGGAGGGCCAGATACGCAGTATTTT	CASSGSGAGGPDTQYF
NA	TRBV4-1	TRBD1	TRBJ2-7	TGCGCCAGCAGCCAAGAAGACAGGGCCTCCTACGAGCAGTACTTC	CASSQEDRASYEQYF
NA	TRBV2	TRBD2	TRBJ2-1	TGTGCCAGCAATGTGATCCTAGCGGGAGGGCGCGGTGAGCAGTTCTTC	CASNVILAGGRGEQFF